This T cell receptor (beta chain) was captured in a study of CD8 T cells in Susac syndrome. A quantity of roughly 0.5 to 1 ug RNA underwent reverse transcription using random hexamers. It was immunoSEQ multiplex PCR that amplified TCR beta CDR3 across 54 Vbeta and 13 Jbeta. TCRdb fed the immunoSEQ multiplex PCR reads into MiXCR, producing one record per CDR3 protein. The sample comprises around 160,000 distinct CDR3 sequences, around 94% of which are singletons, and about 0.086% rests with the top ten. TEMRA cells were enriched by FACS, and CD4+ and CD8+ T cells were negatively isolated. Germline values: CDR1 MNHEY, CDR2 SMNVEV (reference sequence). The CDR3 spans 14 residues. The V end was cut by 6 bases, the J end by 6 bases, with 18 bases between.

The receptor was isolated from a human donor with multiple sclerosis. Sequenced input: CD4+ T cells from PBMCs. The J gene is TRBJ2-7, the V gene TRBV27, with a weak D call TRBD1 (6 bases). CDR3 in DNA: TGTGCCAGCAGACCGGGACAAGCCATGAGCGAGCAGTACTTC. It codes for CASRPGQAMSEQYF.